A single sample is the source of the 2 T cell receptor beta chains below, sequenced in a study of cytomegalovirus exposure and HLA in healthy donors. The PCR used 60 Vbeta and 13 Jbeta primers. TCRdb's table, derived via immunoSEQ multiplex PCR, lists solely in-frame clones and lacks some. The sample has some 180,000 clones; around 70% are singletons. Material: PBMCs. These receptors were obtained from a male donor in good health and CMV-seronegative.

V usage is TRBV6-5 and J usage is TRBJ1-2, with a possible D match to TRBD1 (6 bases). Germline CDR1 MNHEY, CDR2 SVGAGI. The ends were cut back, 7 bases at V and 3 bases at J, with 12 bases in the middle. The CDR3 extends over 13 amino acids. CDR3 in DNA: TGTGCCAGCATCGGACAGAGGGACTATGGCTACACCTTC. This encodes CASIGQRDYGYTF.

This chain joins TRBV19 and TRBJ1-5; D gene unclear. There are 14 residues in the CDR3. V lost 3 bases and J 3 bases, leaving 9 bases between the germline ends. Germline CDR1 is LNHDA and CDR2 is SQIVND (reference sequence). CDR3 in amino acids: CASSMEGSNQPQHF. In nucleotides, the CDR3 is TGTGCCAGTAGTATGGAGGGTTCCAATCAGCCCCAGCATTTT.